The present T cell receptor beta chain was sequenced within a study of cytomegalovirus exposure and HLA in healthy donors. The PCR was carried out with 60 Vbeta primers and 13 Jbeta primers. How the authors handled the data: Among the unique TCR beta chains that a later analysis counted, some 73 million in all, 10 million to 13 million were shared. Produced via immunoSEQ multiplex PCR; TCRdb's table is partial and in-frame only. Clone size and V and J calls were adopted from that table, with D and trimming inferred from the DNA. The repertoire includes some 130,000 clones, 50% to 75% of them detected once, and under 2.5% sits in the top ten. This clone was detected a few times. Its matching antigen is unknown. With V trimmed by 1 base and J by 3 bases, 1 base remained unmatched. CDR3 length equals 15 residues. Germline V gene lookup returns CDR1 LNHDA and CDR2 SQIVND (reference sequence). Study outcomes and limitations: V- and J-gene trimming in TCR beta was tied to a missense DCLRE1C variant by an analysis performed later. HLA allele associations emerged for about 18,000 TCR beta sequences in a later analysis, at 0.05 false discovery rate.

This sequence was found in a woman aged 40-49 years in good health and CMV-seronegative. Sequencing was performed on PBMCs. This chain connects TRBV19 to TRBJ2-1, with TRBD2 matching 9 bases. CDR3 in DNA: TGTGCCAGTAGTATAGCTAGCGGGGACTACAATGAGCAGTTCTTC. This codes for CASSIASGDYNEQFF.